The text below deals with one TCR beta chain. Antigen specificity is unknown. This sample was taken from a study of monozygotic twins with cystic fibrosis. The CDR3 runs 13 residues. Germline V gene lookup returns CDR1 LNHDA and CDR2 SQIVND (reference sequence). V was shortened by 5 bases and J by 3 bases, with 10 bases between the two germline ends. Measured with immunoSEQ multiplex PCR; TCRdb has only the in-frame clones, and not every one. The sample has some 30,000 clones; more than 85% are singletons. General study findings and limits: Median Simpson clonality of approximately 0.0091 suggested naive T cells predominated. V usage most resembled the co-twin in 13 of 16 pairs. In this small cohort, shared CDR3 numbers showed no association with age, concordance or disease severity.

The chain uses TRBV19 and TRBJ1-1; D gene ambiguous. This TCR was sampled from a girl between 2 and 10 years old with cystic fibrosis. The source material was blood. This chain's CDR3 is CASSPGGDTEAFF. DNA for the CDR3: TGTGCCAGTAGTCCTGGTGGGGACACTGAAGCTTTCTTT.